The 2 T cell receptor beta chains below come from one sample, sequenced in a study of T cells in Graves' hyperthyroidism and ophthalmopathy. RNA transcripts served as the template for amplifying TCR beta CDR3 regions. An initial round of RT-PCR targeting the TCR CDR3 relied on the HTBI primer set. TCRdb independently ran MiXCR on the multiplex PCR reads; one entry per CDR3 protein. The sample comprises around 600,000 distinct CDR3 sequences, approximately 14% of which are singletons, and 7% to 9% rests with the top ten. Material: blood. These receptors all come from a woman aged 18-29 years with Graves' ophthalmopathy.

This clonotype was counted ten times or more. The genes are TRBV14 and TRBJ2-3; TRBD2 might be the D (6 bases). V was shortened by 4 bases and J by 4 bases, with 15 bases between the two germline ends. Germline CDR1 reads SGHDN; CDR2 reads FVKESK. The CDR3 consists of 15 residues. CDR3 protein: CASSLQAGVSDTQYF. The CDR3 DNA reads as TGTGCCAGCAGCCTTCAAGCGGGCGTGTCAGATACGCAGTATTTT.

This clonotype came up many times. Germline and junction disagree at one end, which may indicate a read error. The chain joins TRBV7-7 to TRBJ2-5; D call uncertain. The CDR3 is 13 residues long. Germline V CDR1 and CDR2: SSHAT, FNYEAQ (reference sequence). The CDR3, as DNA: TGTGCTAGCAGCCCAATGGTGCAAGAGACCCAGTACTTC. Translated, it gives CASSPMVQETQYF.